Following are 12 T cell receptor beta chains from one sample sequenced in a study of shared clonotypes between healthy human individuals. TCRdb keeps only in-frame clones here, not all; method: immunoSEQ multiplex PCR. The sample shows over a million clones, about four fifths of them seen only once. The sequenced material came from memory CD4+ T cells from PBMCs. Subset specified: CD45RA-negative fraction. Receptors were obtained from a young man in good health. Some clones in this sample may be carry-over from other donors' samples.

CDR3 sequence (DNA): TGTGCCAGCAGCTATACAGGCCGTAATTCACCCCTCCACTTT. Residues: CASSYTGRNSPLHF. The rearrangement joins TRBV13 to TRBJ1-6, with TRBD1 as a possible D gene (5 bases). The V and J ends lost 4 bases and 6 bases respectively, with 10 bases between them. Germline CDR1 PRHDT, CDR2 FYEKMQ (reference sequence). The CDR3 runs 14 residues.

This chain joins TRBV30 and TRBJ2-7, with unresolved D. The CDR3 is 11 residues long. The germline V and J ends were trimmed by 7 bases and 5 bases, with 12 bases remaining between them. Germline assignment: CDR1 GTSNPN and CDR2 SVGIG (reference sequence). CDR3 residues: CAFRHENEQYF. CDR3 nucleotide sequence: TGTGCCTTCAGACATGAAAACGAGCAGTACTTC. The full variable domain, its missing parts supplied by reference TRBV30 and TRBJ2-7, is SQTIHQWPATLVQPVGSPLSLECTVEGTSNPNLYWYRQAAGRGLQLLFYSVGIGQISSEVPQNLSASRPQDRQFILSSKKLLLSDSGFYLCAFRHENEQYFGPGTRLTVT.

The rearrangement uses TRBV7-9 and TRBJ2-7; 8 bases are a match to TRBD1. CDR3 length: 16 residues. V was clipped by 4 bases and J by 3 bases; unmatched bases: 11. CDR1 and CDR2 (germline): SEHNR, FQNEAQ (reference sequence). The CDR3 region has the DNA TGTGCCAGCAGCTACACTCCGGGACAGGTGAACTACGAGCAGTACTTC. Residues: CASSYTPGQVNYEQYF.

This clone showed up just a few times. The chain links TRBV27 to TRBJ2-7; TRBD1 matches at 9 bases. Germline CDR1 reads MNHEY; CDR2 reads SMNVEV (reference sequence). The length of the CDR3 is 15 residues. With 3 bases clipped from V and 7 bases from J, the junction kept 10 bases outside the gene matches. CDR3 DNA: TGTGCCAGCAGTTTTGAGGGACAGGGACCGCAGGAGCAGTACTTC. Translating it yields CASSFEGQGPQEQYF.

With respect to this clone: The sample carries other DNA sequences with the same CDR3. The DNA for the CDR3 is TGTGCCAGCAGCTTAAGACAGGCCGGGGAGCTGTTTTTT. Its translation: CASSLRQAGELFF. The chain employs TRBV7-3 and TRBJ2-2; D may be TRBD1 (6 bases). Trimming removed 1 base at V and 6 bases at J, with 6 bases between. Germline loops: CDR1 SGHTA, CDR2 FQGTGA. This CDR3 comprises 13 residues. The whole variable domain, filled in from reference TRBV7-3 and TRBJ2-2, reads GAGVSQTPSNKVTEKGKYVELRCDPISGHTALYWYRQSLGQGPEFLIYFQGTGAADDSGLPNDRFFAVRPEGSVSTLKIQRTERGDSAVYLCASSLRQAGELFFGEGSRLTVL.

The genes are TRBV11-3 and TRBJ1-5; D may be TRBD1 (5 bases). Germline V CDR1 and CDR2: SGHNT, YENEEA. The CDR3 contains 15 residues. The ends were cut back, 5 bases at V and 0 bases at J, with 11 bases in the middle. The CDR3 loop is CASSLGASSNQPQHF. DNA for the CDR3: TGTGCCAGCAGCCTCGGGGCGAGTAGCAATCAGCCCCAGCATTTT.

CDR3 bases: TGCAGCGCGCGACTCCTCAGGGCGTCAGGTGAAGCTTTCTTT. Translated: CSARLLRASGEAFF. The chain has TRBV29-1 and TRBJ1-1; D may be TRBD1 (5 bases). Germline loops: CDR1 SQVTM, CDR2 ANQGSEA. V was cut by 7 bases and J by 7 bases, with 22 bases left in between. CDR3 length: 14 amino acids.

The V and J genes are TRBV25-1 and TRBJ2-2; 7 bases align to TRBD1. CDR3 length equals 15 residues. V lost 1 base and J lost 5; bases outside the gene matches: 4. Germline V gene data show CDR1 as MGHDK and CDR2 as SYGVNS. The CDR3 coding sequence is TGTGCCAGCAGTGAATGGGACAGATGGACCGGGGAGCTGTTTTTT. Amino acid sequence: CASSEWDRWTGELFF.

This clone was found once. V usage is TRBV21-1 and J usage is TRBJ1-2; the DNA was not used to check the table's D call, TRBD1. TRBV21-1 is assigned pseudogene status. The CDR3 runs 11 residues. This chain's CDR3 is CAILAVYGYTF. The CDR3 coding sequence is TGTGCCATTTTGGCCGTCTATGGCTACACCTTC.

The rearrangement links TRBV27 to TRBJ1-5; perhaps TRBD1 as D (5 bases). This CDR3 is built from 14 residues. The V and J ends lost 5 bases and 6 bases respectively, with 14 bases between them. From germline, CDR1 is MNHEY and CDR2 SMNVEV (reference sequence). This CDR3 reads CASSATVGLQPQHF. In nucleotides, the CDR3 is TGTGCCAGCAGTGCGACAGTTGGTCTTCAGCCCCAGCATTTT.

The chain uses TRBV6-4 and TRBJ2-7; D gene ambiguous. Trimming removed 2 bases at V and 3 bases at J, with 23 bases between. Germline V gene sequence: CDR1 MRHNA, CDR2 SNTAGT. The CDR3 consists of 18 residues. The CDR3 sequence is CASSDNHNDKSRYYEQYF. The CDR3 DNA reads TGTGCCAGCAGTGACAATCACAACGACAAGAGCAGATACTACGAGCAGTACTTC.

The V gene is TRBV7-8, the J gene TRBJ1-5; TRBD1 is a possible D gene (5 bases). The CDR3 length is 15 residues. CDR1 and CDR2 from the germline V gene are SGHVS and FQNEAQ. V was clipped by 5 bases and J by 3 bases, with 14 bases between them. The DNA for the CDR3 is TGTGCCAGCAGCCCCGCGACAGATTTCAATCAGCCCCAGCATTTT. This translates into CASSPATDFNQPQHF.